This TCR beta chain was documented in a study of PD-1 blockade in classical Hodgkin lymphoma. Study findings and constraints: The causes of the repertoire differences, possibly disease activity or prior therapy, remain undefined. Similar baseline diversity was found in complete responders and newly diagnosed patients.

Repertoires were generated with immunoSEQ multiplex PCR, while TCRdb's copy carries only in-frame clones and drops some. The data hold about 16,000 clones, with approximately 83% observed a single time. Sample time point: cycle 4 day 1 (C4D1), after about 6 weeks of nivolumab. All trial patients relapsed after autologous stem cell transplantation. Trimming cost V 2 bases and J 1 base, with 8 bases left between them. The CDR3 is 14 amino acids. Germline loops: CDR1 SEHNR, CDR2 FQNEAQ (reference sequence). This clone was picked up a small number of times. Antigen specificity is unknown. The material sequenced was peripheral blood mononuclear cells (PBMCs), taken before the fourth cycle of nivolumab. The rearrangement links TRBV7-9 to TRBJ1-1; no reliable D call. This clonotype was sampled from a human donor with classical Hodgkin lymphoma. Here the CDR3 reads CASSLKGANTEAFF. The CDR3 coding sequence is TGTGCCAGCAGCTTAAAGGGCGCGAACACTGAAGCTTTCTTT.